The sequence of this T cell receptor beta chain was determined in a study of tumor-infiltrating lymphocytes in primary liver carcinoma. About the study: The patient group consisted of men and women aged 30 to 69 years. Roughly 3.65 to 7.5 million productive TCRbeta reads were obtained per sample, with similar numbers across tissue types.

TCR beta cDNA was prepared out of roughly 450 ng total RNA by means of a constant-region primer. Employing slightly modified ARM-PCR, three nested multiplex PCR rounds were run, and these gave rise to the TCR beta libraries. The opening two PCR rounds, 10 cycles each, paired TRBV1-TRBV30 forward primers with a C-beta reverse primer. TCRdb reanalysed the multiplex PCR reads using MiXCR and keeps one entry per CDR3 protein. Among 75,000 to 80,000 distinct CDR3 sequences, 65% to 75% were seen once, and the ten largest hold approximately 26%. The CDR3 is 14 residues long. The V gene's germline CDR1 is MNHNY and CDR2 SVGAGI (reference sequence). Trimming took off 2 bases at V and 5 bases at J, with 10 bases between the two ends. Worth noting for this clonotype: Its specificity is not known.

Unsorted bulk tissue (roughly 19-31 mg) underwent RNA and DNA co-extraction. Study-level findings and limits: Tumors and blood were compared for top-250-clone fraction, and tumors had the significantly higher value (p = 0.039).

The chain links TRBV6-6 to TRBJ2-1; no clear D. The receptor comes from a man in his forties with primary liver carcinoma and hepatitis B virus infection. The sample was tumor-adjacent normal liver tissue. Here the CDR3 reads CASSYRTADNEQFF. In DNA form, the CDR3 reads TGTGCCAGCAGTTACAGGACGGCAGACAATGAGCAGTTCTTC.